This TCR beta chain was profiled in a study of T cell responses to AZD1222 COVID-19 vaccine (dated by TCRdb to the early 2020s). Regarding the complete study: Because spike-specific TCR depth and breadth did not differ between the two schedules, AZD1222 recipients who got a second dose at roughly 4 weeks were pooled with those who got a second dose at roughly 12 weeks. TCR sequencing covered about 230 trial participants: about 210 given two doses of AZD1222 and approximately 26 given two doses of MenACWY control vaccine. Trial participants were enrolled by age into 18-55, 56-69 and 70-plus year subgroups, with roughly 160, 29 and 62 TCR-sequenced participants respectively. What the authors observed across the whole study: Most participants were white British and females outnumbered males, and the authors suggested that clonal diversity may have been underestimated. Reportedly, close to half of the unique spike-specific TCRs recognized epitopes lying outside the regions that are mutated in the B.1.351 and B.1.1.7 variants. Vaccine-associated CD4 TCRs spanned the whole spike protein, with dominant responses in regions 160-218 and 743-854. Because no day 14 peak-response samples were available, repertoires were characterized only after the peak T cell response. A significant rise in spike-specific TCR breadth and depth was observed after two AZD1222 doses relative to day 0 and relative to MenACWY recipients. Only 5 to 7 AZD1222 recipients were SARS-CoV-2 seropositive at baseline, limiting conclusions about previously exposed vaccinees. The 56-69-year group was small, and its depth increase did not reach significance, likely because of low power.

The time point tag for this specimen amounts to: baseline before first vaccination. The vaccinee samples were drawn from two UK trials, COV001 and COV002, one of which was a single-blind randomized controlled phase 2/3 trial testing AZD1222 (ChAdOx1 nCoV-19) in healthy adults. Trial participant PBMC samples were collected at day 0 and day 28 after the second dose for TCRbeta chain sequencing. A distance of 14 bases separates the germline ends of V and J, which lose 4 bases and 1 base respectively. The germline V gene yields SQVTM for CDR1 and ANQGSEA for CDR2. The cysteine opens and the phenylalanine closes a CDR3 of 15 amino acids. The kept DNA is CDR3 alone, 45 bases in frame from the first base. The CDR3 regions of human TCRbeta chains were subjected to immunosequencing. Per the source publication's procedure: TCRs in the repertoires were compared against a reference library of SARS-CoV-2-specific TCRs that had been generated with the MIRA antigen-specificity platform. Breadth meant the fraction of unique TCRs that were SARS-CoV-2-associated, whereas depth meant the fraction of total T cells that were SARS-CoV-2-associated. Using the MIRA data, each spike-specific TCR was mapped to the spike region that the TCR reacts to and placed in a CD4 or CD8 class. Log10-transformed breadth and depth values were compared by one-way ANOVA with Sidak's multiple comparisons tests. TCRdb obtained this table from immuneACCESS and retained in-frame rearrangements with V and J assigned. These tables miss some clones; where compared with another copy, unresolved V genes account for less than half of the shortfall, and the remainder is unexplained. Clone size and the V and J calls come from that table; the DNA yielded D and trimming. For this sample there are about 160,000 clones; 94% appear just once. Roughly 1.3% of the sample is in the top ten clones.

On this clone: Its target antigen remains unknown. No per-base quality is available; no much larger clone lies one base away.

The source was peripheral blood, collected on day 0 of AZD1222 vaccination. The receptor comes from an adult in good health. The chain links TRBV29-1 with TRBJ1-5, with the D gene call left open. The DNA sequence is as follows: TGCAGCGTTGCACAAGGATTGTCAAGCAATCAGCCCCAGCATTTT. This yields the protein CSVAQGLSSNQPQHF.